Below are 8 T cell receptor beta chains sequenced from a single sample in a study of glioma-infiltrating T cells after dendritic cell vaccination. TCRdb's table, derived via immunoSEQ multiplex PCR, lists solely in-frame clones and lacks some. Of 75,000 to 95,000 clones in the sample, about 81% are singletons; the top ten hold roughly 2.1%. Time point described: after dendritic cell vaccination, including at tumor progression/relapse. This specimen was blood, taken after dendritic cell vaccination. These receptors all stem from a human donor with glioblastoma.

V and J are TRBV2 and TRBJ2-2, with D possibly being TRBD1 (5 bases). Deletions cut 3 bases from V and 0 bases from J, with 14 bases between. Germline CDR1 SNHLY, CDR2 FYNNEI. The CDR3 runs to 17 residues. CDR3 sequence: CASSDVQGKTNTGELFF. DNA of the CDR3: TGTGCCAGCAGTGACGTCCAGGGTAAAACGAACACCGGGGAGCTGTTTTTT.

The chain uses TRBV5-4 and TRBJ2-5; 11 nucleotides line up with TRBD2. Germline V gene sequence: CDR1 SGHNT, CDR2 YYREEE (reference sequence). The ends lost 4 bases at V and 2 bases at J; junction bases unmatched: 7. This CDR3 is built from 16 residues. The CDR3 nucleotides are TGTGCCAGCAGCATCCGACTAGCGGGGTGGCAAGAGACCCAGTACTTC. It is translated as CASSIRLAGWQETQYF.

The chain links TRBV18 to TRBJ1-2; the match to TRBD1 covers 8 bases. This CDR3 has 15 residues. Germline CDR1 is KGHSH and CDR2 is LQKENI. The ends lost 0 bases at V and 4 bases at J; junction bases unmatched: 4. The CDR3 sequence: CASSPPGTGSYGYTF. DNA of the CDR3: TGTGCCAGCTCACCACCGGGGACAGGCAGCTATGGCTACACCTTC.

The chain joins TRBV6-1 to TRBJ2-6; D call uncertain. The CDR3 covers 17 residues. V was clipped by 0 bases and J by 2 bases, with 11 bases between them. Looked up from germline, CDR1 is MNHNS and CDR2 is SASEGT. The CDR3 sequence is CASSEATAAAGANVLTF. The DNA of the CDR3 is TGTGCCAGCAGTGAAGCTACGGCCGCGGCTGGGGCCAACGTCCTGACTTTC.

V gene TRBV19 combines with J gene TRBJ2-2; the match to TRBD1 covers 8 bases. CDR3 size: 15 residues. Looked up from germline, CDR1 is LNHDA and CDR2 is SQIVND (reference sequence). J lost 9 bases, V lost 7 bases, and 13 bases had no gene match. In nucleotides, the CDR3 is TGTGCCAGTATGTCGACCGGACAGGGTGTATGGGAGCTGTTTTTT. Translated: CASMSTGQGVWELFF.

The rearrangement links TRBV6-6 to TRBJ1-2; no firm D call. The V end lost 1 base, the J end lost 5 bases, and 14 bases lay between the germline ends. Germline V gene sequence: CDR1 MNHNY, CDR2 SVGAGI (reference sequence). The CDR3 loop spans 15 amino acids. This chain's CDR3 is CASSYLELTLYGYTF. CDR3 DNA: TGTGCCAGCAGTTACTTGGAGCTAACTTTATATGGCTACACCTTC.

CDR3 DNA: TGTGCCAGCAGCGGTATACAGGGGATTTCTTCCTACAATGAGCAGTTCTTC. Encoded protein: CASSGIQGISSYNEQFF. V and J are TRBV9 and TRBJ2-1; 7 bases align to TRBD1. The CDR3 spans 17 residues. Germline V lookup: CDR1 SGDLS, CDR2 YYNGEE. After removal of 3 bases from V and 1 base from J, the junction contained 10 bases not matched to a gene.

The CDR3 sequence: CASRTGTGGEAEQFF. The CDR3 nucleotides read TGCGCCAGCAGAACGGGGACAGGGGGCGAGGCTGAGCAGTTCTTC. The J gene is TRBJ2-1, the V gene TRBV5-1; 12 positions match TRBD1. Germline lookup yields CDR1 SGHRS and CDR2 YFSETQ. Trimming took 5 bases from V and 9 from J; bases not matched to a gene: 9. This CDR3 has 15 amino acids.